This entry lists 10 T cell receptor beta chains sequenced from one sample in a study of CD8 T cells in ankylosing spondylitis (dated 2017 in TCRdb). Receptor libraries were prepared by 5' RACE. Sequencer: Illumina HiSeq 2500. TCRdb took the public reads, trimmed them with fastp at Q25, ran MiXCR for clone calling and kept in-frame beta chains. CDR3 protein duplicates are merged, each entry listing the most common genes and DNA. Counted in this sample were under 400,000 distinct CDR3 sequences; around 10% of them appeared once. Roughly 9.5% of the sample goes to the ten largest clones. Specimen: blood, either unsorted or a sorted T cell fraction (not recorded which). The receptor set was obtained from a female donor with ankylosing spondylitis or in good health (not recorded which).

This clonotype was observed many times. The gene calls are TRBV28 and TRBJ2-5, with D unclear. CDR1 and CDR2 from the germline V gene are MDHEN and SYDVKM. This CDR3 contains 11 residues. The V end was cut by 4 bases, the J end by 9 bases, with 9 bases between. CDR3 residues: CASSSIIAQYF. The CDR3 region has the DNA TGTGCCAGCAGTTCTATAATAGCCCAGTACTTC.

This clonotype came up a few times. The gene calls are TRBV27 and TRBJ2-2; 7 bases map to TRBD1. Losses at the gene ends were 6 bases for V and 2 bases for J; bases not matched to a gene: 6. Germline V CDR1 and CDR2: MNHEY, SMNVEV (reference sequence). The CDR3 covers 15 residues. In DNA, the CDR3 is TGTGCCAGCAGACCCGACAGGGCCAACACCGGGGAGCTGTTTTTT. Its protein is CASRPDRANTGELFF.

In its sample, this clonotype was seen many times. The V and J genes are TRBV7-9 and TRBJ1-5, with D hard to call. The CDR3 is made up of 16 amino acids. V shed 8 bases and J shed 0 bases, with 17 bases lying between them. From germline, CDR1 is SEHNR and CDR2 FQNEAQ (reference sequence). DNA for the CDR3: TGTGCCAGCCGCGATGGAGGGTCAAATAGCAATCAGCCCCAGCATTTT. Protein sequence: CASRDGGSNSNQPQHF.

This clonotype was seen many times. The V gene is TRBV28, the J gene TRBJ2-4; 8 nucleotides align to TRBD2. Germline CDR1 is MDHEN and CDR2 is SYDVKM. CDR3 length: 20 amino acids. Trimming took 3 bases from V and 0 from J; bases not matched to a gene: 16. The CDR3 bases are TGTGCCAGCAGTTTTTTCTATGGAGGGCCGGGACTAGTAGCCAAAAACATTCAGTACTTC. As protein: CASSFFYGGPGLVAKNIQYF.

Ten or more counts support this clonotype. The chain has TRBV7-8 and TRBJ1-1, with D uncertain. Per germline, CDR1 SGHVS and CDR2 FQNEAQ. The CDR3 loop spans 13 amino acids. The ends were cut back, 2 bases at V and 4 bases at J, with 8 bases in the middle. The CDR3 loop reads CASSLRQATEAFF. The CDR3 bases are TGTGCCAGCAGCTTACGGCAGGCCACTGAAGCTTTCTTT.

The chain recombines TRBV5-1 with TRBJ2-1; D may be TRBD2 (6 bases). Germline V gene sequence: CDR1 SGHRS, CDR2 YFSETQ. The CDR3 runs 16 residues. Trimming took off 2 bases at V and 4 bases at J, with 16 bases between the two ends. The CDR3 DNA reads TGCGCCAGCAGCTTCGGGTCGGGGGTTGGTTACAATGAGCAGTTCTTC. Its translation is CASSFGSGVGYNEQFF. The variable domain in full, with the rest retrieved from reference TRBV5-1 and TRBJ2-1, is KAGVTQTPRYLIKTRGQQVTLSCSPISGHRSVSWYQQTPGQGLQFLFEYFSETQRNKGNFPGRFSGRQFSNSRSEMNVSTLELGDSALYLCASSFGSGVGYNEQFFGPGTRLTVL.

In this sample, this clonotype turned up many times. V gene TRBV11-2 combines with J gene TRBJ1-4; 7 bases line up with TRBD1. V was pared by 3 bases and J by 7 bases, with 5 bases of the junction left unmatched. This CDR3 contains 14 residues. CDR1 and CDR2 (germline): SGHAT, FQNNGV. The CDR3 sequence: CASSFDRASEKLFF. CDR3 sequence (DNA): TGTGCCAGCAGCTTCGACAGGGCGAGTGAAAAACTGTTTTTT.

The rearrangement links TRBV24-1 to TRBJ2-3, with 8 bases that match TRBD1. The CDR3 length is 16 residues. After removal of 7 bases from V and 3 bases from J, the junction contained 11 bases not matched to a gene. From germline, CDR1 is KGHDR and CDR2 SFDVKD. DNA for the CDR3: TGTGCCACCAGACCCGGGACAGGACAGAGAACAGATACGCAGTATTTT. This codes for CATRPGTGQRTDTQYF.

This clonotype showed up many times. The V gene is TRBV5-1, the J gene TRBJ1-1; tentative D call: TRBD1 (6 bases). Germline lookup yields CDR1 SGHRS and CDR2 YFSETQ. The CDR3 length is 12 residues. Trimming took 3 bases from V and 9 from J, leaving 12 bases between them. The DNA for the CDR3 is TGCGCCAGCAGCTCACAGGGCCCGCAAGCTTTCTTT. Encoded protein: CASSSQGPQAFF.

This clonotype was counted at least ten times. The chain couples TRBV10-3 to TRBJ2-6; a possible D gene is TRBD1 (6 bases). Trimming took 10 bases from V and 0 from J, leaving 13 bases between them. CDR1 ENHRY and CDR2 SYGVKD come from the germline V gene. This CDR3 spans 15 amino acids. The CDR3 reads CATTRGGSGANVLTF. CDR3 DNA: TGTGCCACCACGAGAGGGGGCTCTGGGGCCAACGTCCTGACTTTC.